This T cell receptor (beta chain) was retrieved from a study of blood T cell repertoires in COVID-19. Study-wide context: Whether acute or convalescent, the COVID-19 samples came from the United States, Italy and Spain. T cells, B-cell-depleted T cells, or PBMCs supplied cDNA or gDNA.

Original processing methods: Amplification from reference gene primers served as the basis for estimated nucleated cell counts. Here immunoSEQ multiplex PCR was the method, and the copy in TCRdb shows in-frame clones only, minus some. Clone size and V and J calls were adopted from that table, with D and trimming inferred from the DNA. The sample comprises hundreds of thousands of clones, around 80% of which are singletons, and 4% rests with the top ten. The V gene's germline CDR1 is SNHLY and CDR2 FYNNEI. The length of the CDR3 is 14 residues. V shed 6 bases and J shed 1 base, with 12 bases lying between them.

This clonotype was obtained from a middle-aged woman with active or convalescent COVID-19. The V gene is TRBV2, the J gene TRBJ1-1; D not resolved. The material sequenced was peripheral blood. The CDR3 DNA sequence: TGTGCCAGCAGGAGACATATGCAGAACACTGAAGCTTTCTTT. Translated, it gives CASRRHMQNTEAFF.